This TCR beta chain was identified during a study of shared clonotypes between healthy human individuals (dated by TCRdb to 2018 to 2021). Regarding the study in general: The cohort included three men and two women between 18 and 49 years of age. For each donor, three plates each were used for CD4 naive and CD4 memory, two plates were used for CD8 naive, and one plate was used for CD8 memory. To estimate repertoire size and how much clonotypes are shared between individuals, the study performed deep sequencing of blood TCR repertoires from 4 to 6 healthy adults. To increase sequencing depth and limit assay-specific biases, different laboratories used diverse techniques to prepare libraries and sequence TCR repertoires. Per donor, leukapheresis produced somewhere between about 0.94 and 9.5 billion PBMCs. Overall study results and their limits: Because the study included only a small number of donors, the genetic and exposure-history diversity represented was limited. Sampling was limited to blood, and TCR repertoires in tissue likely differ from TCR repertoires in blood. Naive subsets generally had larger estimated clonotype richness than memory subsets did. When a handful of donors were compared, the shared fraction of clonotypes was about 5.4% for naive CD4, 3.5% for naive CD8, 2% to 2.5% for memory CD4, and about 0.36% for memory CD8. Based on pairwise subsampling, the degree of clonotype sharing among donors was expected to be affected by sequencing depth. Incomplete sequencing was indicated by rarefaction of sorted-subset datasets, despite the large sequencing depth. Compared with non-shared clonotypes, the clonotypes found in all four sorted-subset donors had higher generation probabilities.

For the CD8 naive samples, CD45RO-negative cells were positively selected for CCR7, yielding a CD45RA+CCR7+ population from which TemRA cells were excluded. Healthy HIV-negative adults with no recently reported acute infections or vaccinations were included as donors. Every donor was a Caucasian adult residing in Nashville, Tennessee, USA. After blood collection by leukapheresis, PBMCs were isolated using Ficoll-Histopaque density gradient centrifugation and then cryopreserved in the vapor phase of liquid nitrogen. Analytical flow cytometry was used to check the purity and quantity of each magnetically sorted T cell population. Genomic DNA was isolated from each sorted fraction and quantified by UV absorbance on a Nanodrop 2000c. Using the deep immunoSEQ assay, TCR CDR3 regions were amplified from genomic DNA by multiplex PCR. Extracted genomic DNA from each cell subset was spread evenly across all wells of several immunoSEQ 96-well plates, with each plate serving as a replicate. For sorted subsets, 200 to 250 ng genomic DNA, equal to tens of thousands of T cell genomes, was loaded into each replicate PCR. Purified libraries were quantified with a Qubit 3.0 fluorometer, sized on a Bioanalyzer 2100, and re-quantified with the KAPA Library Quantification kit. Each immunoSEQ 96-well plate was sequenced on its own single-read 150-cycle Illumina NextSeq 550 flow cell. The paper's data handling went like this. Because the immunoSEQ output held only junctional sequences and lacked quality scores, the filtering could not match the filtering applied to full-length reads. To assign V/J genes and CDR3, sequences were annotated against IMGT germline references using PyIR, a Python wrapper for IgBLAST v1.9. Reads with weak V/J assignments (E-value above 1e-6), missing CDR3, stop codons, out-of-frame junctions, or ambiguous translated residues were removed. V3J clonotypes were defined as sequences sharing the same inferred V gene, J gene, and CDR3 amino acid sequence. To compute the percentage overlap between repertoires, the number of shared unique clonotypes was divided by the size of the smaller repertoire. Richness of each repertoire was evaluated using RTK rarefaction, the Chao1 estimator, and Recon v2.1 estimates of unobserved clonotypes. For all TCRbeta clonotypes obtained by the gDNA method from several donors, generation probabilities were computed with OLGA. TCRdb provides this immuneACCESS table in a form limited to in-frame rearrangements. Some clones are lacking; in checked studies, under half of them reflect an unresolved V gene, and why the rest are absent is not known. The DNA gave D and trimming, while V, J and clone size come from that table. This sample comprises around 2,100,000 clones, approximately 94% of them detected only once. The ten largest clones represent 0.95% to 1.5% of the sample.

From cysteine to phenylalanine, the CDR3 is 13 amino acids long. Only the CDR3 portion is preserved as DNA: 39 bases, with reading frame beginning at the first base. CDR1 is given as SQVTM and CDR2 as ANQGSEA, both from the germline V gene. V sheds 7 bases and J sheds 3 bases, leaving 16 bases between their ends. Concerning this clone: Its antigen remains unidentified. No base-level quality is on record; no much larger clone is a single base apart.

The sequence joins TRBV29-1 to TRBJ2-7; the D assignment is uncertain and may be TRBD1 or TRBD2, with 5 bases supporting each. Sequencing was carried out using naive CD8+ T cells sorted from blood. Reading the label with the study, this specimen's cell subset or site is: CD45RA+CCR7+. This clonotype originated in a young man in good health. The CDR3 loop reads CSAGWGSGYEQYF. The sequenced DNA is TGCAGCGCAGGTTGGGGCAGCGGCTACGAGCAGTACTTC.